These 18 T cell receptor beta chains were sequenced from one sample in a study of T cells in Graves' hyperthyroidism and ophthalmopathy. Amplification of TCR beta CDR3 regions used RNA as the template. RT-PCR in the first round (using the HTBI primer set) targeted the TCR CDR3. TCRdb re-called the multiplex PCR reads through MiXCR, storing one row per CDR3 protein. Of under 200,000 distinct CDR3 sequences listed, roughly 10% are singletons. The sample was blood. These receptors originate from a young woman with Graves' hyperthyroidism that later progressed to Graves' ophthalmopathy.

This clonotype has just a few counts. The V and J genes are TRBV20-1 and TRBJ2-1, with 10 bases that match TRBD1. Germline trimming cut 6 bases from V and 1 base from J; bases unmatched to any gene: 12. The germline CDR1 and CDR2 sequences are DFQATT and SNEGSKA (reference sequence). This CDR3 is 17 amino acids long. CDR3 sequence (DNA): TGCAGTGCCAGCCCGGGACAGGGGACGCCGTCCTACAATGAGCAGTTCTTC. It yields the protein CSASPGQGTPSYNEQFF.

The genes are TRBV2 and TRBJ1-3, with D possibly matching TRBD1 (5 bases). The CDR3 sequence is 15 residues long. Trimming left V 6 bases short and J 0 bases short, with 12 bases between. From germline, CDR1 is SNHLY and CDR2 FYNNEI. The CDR3 region is CASSPSGGSGNTIYF. The DNA for the CDR3 is TGTGCCAGCAGCCCGTCGGGGGGCTCTGGAAACACCATATATTTT.

The table lists this clonotype with many counts. For the CDR3, the DNA is TGTGCCAGCAGGGACACTAGCGGCCATACGCAGTATTTT. It is translated as CASRDTSGHTQYF. The genes are TRBV7-2 and TRBJ2-3, with 8 bases aligning to TRBD2. The V gene's germline CDR1 is SGHTA and CDR2 FQGNSA. This CDR3 comprises 13 residues. V lost 6 bases and J lost 7; bases outside the gene matches: 6.

This clonotype appeared many times. This sequence joins TRBV29-1 and TRBJ2-7; D not resolved. The CDR3 has 12 amino acids. CDR1 and CDR2 from the germline V gene are SQVTM and ANQGSEA. Trimming left V 2 bases short and J 3 bases short, with 8 bases between. The CDR3 protein is CSVEPAGYEQYF. Written as DNA, the CDR3 is TGCAGCGTTGAACCCGCAGGCTACGAGCAGTACTTC.

With respect to this clonotype: This may come from a read error, since a much larger clone is one base off. This sequence joins TRBV2 and TRBJ1-3, with unresolved D. V was shortened by 8 bases and J by 1 base, with 12 bases between the two germline ends. Germline V gene sequence: CDR1 SNHLY, CDR2 FYNNEI. This CDR3 is 14 amino acids long. The CDR3 DNA follows: TGTGCCAGCGGGAGCGGGCCGTCTGGAAACACCATATATTTT. It codes for CASGSGPSGNTIYF.

This clonotype was counted a few times. This chain joins TRBV18 and TRBJ2-7; 12 positions agree with TRBD1. CDR3 length: 15 residues. V trimming: 2 bases; J trimming: 5 bases; junction bases outside the gene matches: 4. CDR1 KGHSH and CDR2 LQKENI come from the germline V gene. The CDR3: CASSPRDRGRDEQYF. Written as DNA, the CDR3 is TGTGCCAGCTCACCAAGGGACAGGGGGCGCGACGAGCAGTACTTC. The full variable domain, its missing parts supplied by reference TRBV18 and TRBJ2-7, is NAGVMQNPRHLVRRRGQEARLRCSPMKGHSHVYWYRQLPEEGLKFMVYLQKENIIDESGMPKERFSAEFPKEGPSILRIQQVVRGDSAAYFCASSPRDRGRDEQYFGPGTRLTVT.

This chain connects TRBV7-9 to TRBJ1-2; D remains ambiguous. V was cut by 1 base and J by 4 bases, with 13 bases left in between. The CDR3 consists of 15 residues. Germline CDR1 reads SEHNR; CDR2 reads FQNEAQ (reference sequence). In DNA form, the CDR3 reads TGTGCCAGCAGCTTAGAAGACGTGGGTCCCTATGGCTACACCTTC. Protein product: CASSLEDVGPYGYTF. The variable domain in full, with the rest retrieved from reference TRBV7-9 and TRBJ1-2, is DTGVSQNPRHKITKRGQNVTFRCDPISEHNRLYWYRQTLGQGPEFLTYFQNEAQLEKSRLLSDRFSAERPKGSFSTLEIQRTEQGDSAMYLCASSLEDVGPYGYTFGSGTRLTVV.

This clonotype was counted many times. The junction and the germline gene differ at one end; a read error may be behind it. This rearrangement joins TRBV24-1 to TRBJ1-2; no clear D gene. The CDR3 sequence is 12 residues long. Germline V gene data show CDR1 as KGHDR and CDR2 as SFDVKD. The chain's CDR3 is CATPCLDLGGAF. In nucleotides, the CDR3 is TGTGCCACCCCATGTTTGGACCTTGGCGGCGCCTTC.

The chain employs TRBV20-1 and TRBJ1-4, with 7 bases matching TRBD1. CDR3 length equals 14 residues. V lost 1 base, J lost 7 bases, and 6 bases stayed unmatched. Germline V gene data show CDR1 as DFQATT and CDR2 as SNEGSKA (reference sequence). CDR3 sequence (DNA): TGCAGTGCTAGAGGGCAGGGGGAGGTTGAAAAACTGTTTTTT. Translating it yields CSARGQGEVEKLFF.

This clonotype was detected ten times or more. The genes are TRBV6-1 and TRBJ1-4; TRBD1 aligns across 8 bases. The CDR3 covers 17 residues. Germline CDR1 is MNHNS and CDR2 is SASEGT. V lost 5 bases and J lost 4; bases outside the gene matches: 12. The CDR3 loop is CASSFRTPGQDNEKLFF. CDR3 nucleotides: TGTGCCAGCAGTTTCAGAACGCCGGGACAGGATAATGAAAAACTGTTTTTT.

This clonotype was picked up a small number of times. Since a much larger clone is just one base distant, this may be a read error. This sequence joins TRBV20-1 and TRBJ2-1; D unresolved. The CDR3 contains 15 residues. Germline V gene sequence: CDR1 DFQATT, CDR2 SNEGSKA (reference sequence). CDR3 nucleotides: TGCAGTGCTAGAGATTTTCGGATAACTTACAGTGAGCAGTTCTTC. Residues: CSARDFRITYSEQFF.

In this sample, this clonotype turned up many times. The CDR3: CASSVIISRTGELFF. DNA for the CDR3: TGTGCCAGTAGTGTTATTATAAGCCGGACCGGGGAGCTGTTTTTT. The chain carries TRBV19 and TRBJ2-2, with unresolved D. Germline V lookup: CDR1 LNHDA, CDR2 SQIVND (reference sequence). This CDR3 region has 15 residues. V was trimmed by 5 bases and J by 5 bases, leaving 15 bases between them.

This clonotype showed up many times. The rearrangement joins TRBV6-1 to TRBJ1-1, with D maybe TRBD1 (5 bases). The CDR3 consists of 13 residues. Per the germline V gene, CDR1 is MNHNS and CDR2 is SASEGT. Trimming removed 4 bases at V and 0 bases at J, with 6 bases between. The CDR3 DNA sequence: TGTGCCAGCAGTGGGACATTGAACACTGAAGCTTTCTTT. It encodes CASSGTLNTEAFF.

This clonotype was recorded at least ten times. V gene TRBV3-1 combines with J gene TRBJ2-3; D uncertain. This CDR3 comprises 17 residues. Trimming stripped 2 bases from V and 0 bases from J, with 15 bases between. The germline gives CDR1 LGHDT, CDR2 YNNKEL (reference sequence). The DNA for the CDR3 is TGTGCCAGCAGCCAACGAGGCACCTCACCTAGCACAGATACGCAGTATTTT. The encoded protein is CASSQRGTSPSTDTQYF.

Ten or more counts support this clonotype. The chain couples TRBV28 to TRBJ1-2; tentatively, D is TRBD1 (5 bases). The germline V gene has CDR1 MDHEN and CDR2 SYDVKM. The germline V and J ends were trimmed by 3 bases and 5 bases, with 13 bases remaining between them. There are 14 residues in the CDR3. The CDR3 loop reads CASSLSTVRYGYTF. CDR3 nucleotides: TGTGCCAGCAGTTTGTCGACAGTTCGGTATGGCTACACCTTC.

This clonotype was seen repeatedly, ten times or more. The chain is built from TRBV28 and TRBJ2-3, with 7 positions matching TRBD1. CDR1 MDHEN and CDR2 SYDVKM come from the germline V gene. The CDR3 length is 14 residues. Trimming cost V 3 bases and J 4 bases; bases outside gene matches: 4. CDR3 sequence reads: CASSFGTVSDTQYF. The CDR3 DNA reads TGTGCCAGCAGTTTCGGGACAGTCTCAGATACGCAGTATTTT.

Ten or more counts support this clonotype. This chain links TRBV2 with TRBJ2-7; D is perhaps TRBD1 (6 bases). V was shortened by 5 bases and J by 4 bases, with 15 bases between the two germline ends. The CDR3 spans 14 residues. Germline V lookup: CDR1 SNHLY, CDR2 FYNNEI. CDR3 coding DNA: TGTGCCAGCAGTAGTACAGGGATAATGTACGAGCAGTACTTC. It codes for CASSSTGIMYEQYF.

The sample holds many counts of this clonotype. The chain has TRBV3-1 and TRBJ1-5; D is unclear. This CDR3 has 14 amino acids. CDR1 LGHDT and CDR2 YNNKEL come from the germline V gene (reference sequence). V lost 2 bases and J 4 bases, leaving 9 bases between the germline ends. The CDR3 DNA follows: TGTGCCAGCAGCCAATTGGGCCAAAATCAGCCCCAGCATTTT. The encoded protein is CASSQLGQNQPQHF.